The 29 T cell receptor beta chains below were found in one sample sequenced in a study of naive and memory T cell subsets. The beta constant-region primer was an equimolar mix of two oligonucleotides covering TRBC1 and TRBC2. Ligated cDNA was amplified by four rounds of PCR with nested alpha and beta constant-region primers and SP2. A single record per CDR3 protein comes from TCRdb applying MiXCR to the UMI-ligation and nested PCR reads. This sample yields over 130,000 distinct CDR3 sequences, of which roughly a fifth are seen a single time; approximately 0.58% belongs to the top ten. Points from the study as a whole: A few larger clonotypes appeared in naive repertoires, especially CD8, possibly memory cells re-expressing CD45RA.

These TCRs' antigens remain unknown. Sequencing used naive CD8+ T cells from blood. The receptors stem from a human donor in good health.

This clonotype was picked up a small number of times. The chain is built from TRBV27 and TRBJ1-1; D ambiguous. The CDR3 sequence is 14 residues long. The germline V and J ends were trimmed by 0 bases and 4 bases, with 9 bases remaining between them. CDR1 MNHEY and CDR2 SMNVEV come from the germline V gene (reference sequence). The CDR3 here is CASSLSRRVTEAFF. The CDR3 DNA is TGTGCCAGCAGTTTATCGAGGAGGGTCACTGAAGCTTTCTTT.

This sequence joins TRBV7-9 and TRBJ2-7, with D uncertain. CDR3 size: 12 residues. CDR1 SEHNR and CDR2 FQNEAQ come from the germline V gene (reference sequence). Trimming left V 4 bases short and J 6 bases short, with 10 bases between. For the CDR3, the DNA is TGTGCCAGCAGCTCTCGGCACGGCGAGCAGTACTTC. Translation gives CASSSRHGEQYF.

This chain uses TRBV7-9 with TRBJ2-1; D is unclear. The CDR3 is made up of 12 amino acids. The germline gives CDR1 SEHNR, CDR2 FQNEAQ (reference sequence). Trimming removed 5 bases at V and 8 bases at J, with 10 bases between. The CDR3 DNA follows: TGTGCCAGCAGCCCCCGCACTTATGAGCAGTTCTTC. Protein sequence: CASSPRTYEQFF.

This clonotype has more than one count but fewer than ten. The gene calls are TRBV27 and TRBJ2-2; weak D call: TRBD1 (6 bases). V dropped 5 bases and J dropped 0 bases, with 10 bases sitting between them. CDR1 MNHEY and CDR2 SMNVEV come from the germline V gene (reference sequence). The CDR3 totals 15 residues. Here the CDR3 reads CASSPGQTNTGELFF. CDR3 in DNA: TGTGCCAGCAGTCCGGGACAAACGAACACCGGGGAGCTGTTTTTT.

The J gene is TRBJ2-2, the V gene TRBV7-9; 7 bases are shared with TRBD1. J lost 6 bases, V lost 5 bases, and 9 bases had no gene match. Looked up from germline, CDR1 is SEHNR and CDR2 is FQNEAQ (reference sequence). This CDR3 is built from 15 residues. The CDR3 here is CASSPDPGTAGELFF. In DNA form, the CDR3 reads TGTGCCAGCAGCCCCGACCCCGGGACAGCCGGGGAGCTGTTTTTT.

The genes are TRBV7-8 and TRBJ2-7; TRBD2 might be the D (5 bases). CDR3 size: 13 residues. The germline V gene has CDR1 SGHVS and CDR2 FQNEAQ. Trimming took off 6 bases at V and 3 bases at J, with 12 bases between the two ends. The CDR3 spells CASSTDLIYEQYF. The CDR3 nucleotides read TGTGCCAGCAGTACGGACTTGATCTACGAGCAGTACTTC.

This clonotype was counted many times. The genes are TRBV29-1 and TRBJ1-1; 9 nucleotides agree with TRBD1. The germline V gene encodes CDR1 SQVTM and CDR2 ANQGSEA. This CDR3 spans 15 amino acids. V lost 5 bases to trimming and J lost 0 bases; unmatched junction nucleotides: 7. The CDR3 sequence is CSVHRGQGMNTEAFF. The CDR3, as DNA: TGCAGCGTTCACAGGGGGCAAGGAATGAACACTGAAGCTTTCTTT.

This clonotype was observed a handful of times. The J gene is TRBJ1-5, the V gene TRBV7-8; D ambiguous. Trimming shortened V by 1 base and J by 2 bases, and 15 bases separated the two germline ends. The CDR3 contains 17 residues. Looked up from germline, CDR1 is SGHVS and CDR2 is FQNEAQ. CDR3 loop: CASSLGQQAVGNQPQHF. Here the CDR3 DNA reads TGTGCCAGCAGCTTAGGTCAGCAGGCGGTTGGCAATCAGCCCCAGCATTTT.

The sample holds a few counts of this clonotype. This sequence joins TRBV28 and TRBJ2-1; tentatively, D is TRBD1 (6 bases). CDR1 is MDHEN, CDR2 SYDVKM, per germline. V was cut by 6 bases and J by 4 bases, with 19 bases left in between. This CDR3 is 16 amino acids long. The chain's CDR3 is CASRRFLGTQYNEQFF. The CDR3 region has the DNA TGTGCCAGCAGGCGTTTTTTGGGGACACAATACAATGAGCAGTTCTTC.

CDR3 amino acids: CASSVAGGNFYEQYF. The CDR3 DNA reads as TGTGCCAGCAGCGTAGCGGGAGGTAACTTCTACGAGCAGTACTTC. The chain couples TRBV9 to TRBJ2-7, with 7 bases that match TRBD2. Germline assignment: CDR1 SGDLS and CDR2 YYNGEE. The trim removed 0 bases at V and 3 bases at J, leaving 6 bases unmatched. The CDR3 sequence is 15 residues long.

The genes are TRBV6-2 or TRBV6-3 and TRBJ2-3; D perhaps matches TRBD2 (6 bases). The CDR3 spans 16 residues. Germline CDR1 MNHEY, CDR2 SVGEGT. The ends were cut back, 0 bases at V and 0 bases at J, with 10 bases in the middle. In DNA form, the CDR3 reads TGTGCCAGCAGTTACTCGAGGGAGGTGAGCACAGATACGCAGTATTTT. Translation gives CASSYSREVSTDTQYF.

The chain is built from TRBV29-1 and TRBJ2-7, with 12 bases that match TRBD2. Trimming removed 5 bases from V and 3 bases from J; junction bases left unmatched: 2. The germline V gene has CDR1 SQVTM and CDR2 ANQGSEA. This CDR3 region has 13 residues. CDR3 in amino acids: CSVQTSGSYEQYF. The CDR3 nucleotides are TGCAGCGTTCAGACTAGCGGGAGCTACGAGCAGTACTTC.

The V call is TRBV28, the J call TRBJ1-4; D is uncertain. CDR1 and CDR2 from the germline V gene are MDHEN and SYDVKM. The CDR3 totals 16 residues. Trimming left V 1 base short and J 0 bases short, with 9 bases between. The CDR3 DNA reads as TGTGCCAGCAGTTTATCTTGGGGTGCAACTAATGAAAAACTGTTTTTT. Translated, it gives CASSLSWGATNEKLFF.

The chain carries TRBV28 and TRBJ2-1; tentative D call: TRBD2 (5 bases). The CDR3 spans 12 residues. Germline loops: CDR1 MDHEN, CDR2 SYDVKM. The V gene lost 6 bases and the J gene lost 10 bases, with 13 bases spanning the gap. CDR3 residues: CASRRAPTEQFF. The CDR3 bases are TGTGCCAGCAGGCGGGCGCCGACGGAGCAGTTCTTC.

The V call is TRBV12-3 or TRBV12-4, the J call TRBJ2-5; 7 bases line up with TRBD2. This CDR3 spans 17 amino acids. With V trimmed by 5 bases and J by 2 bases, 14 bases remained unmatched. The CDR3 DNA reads TGTGCCAGCAGTCTTTCCCGAAGCGGGATAAGACAAGAGACCCAGTACTTC. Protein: CASSLSRSGIRQETQYF.

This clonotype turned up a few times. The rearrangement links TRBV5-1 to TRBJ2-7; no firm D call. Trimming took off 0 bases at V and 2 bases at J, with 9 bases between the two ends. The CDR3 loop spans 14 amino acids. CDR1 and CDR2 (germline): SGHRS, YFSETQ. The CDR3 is CASSLVAGTYEQYF. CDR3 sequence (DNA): TGCGCCAGCAGCTTGGTTGCAGGAACCTACGAGCAGTACTTC.

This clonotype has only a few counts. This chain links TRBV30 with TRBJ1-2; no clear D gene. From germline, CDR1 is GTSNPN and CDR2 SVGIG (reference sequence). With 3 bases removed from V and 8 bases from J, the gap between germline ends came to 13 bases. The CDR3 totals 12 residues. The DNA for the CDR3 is TGTGCCTGGAGCCCCACCCGGTTGGGCTACACCTTC. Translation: CAWSPTRLGYTF.

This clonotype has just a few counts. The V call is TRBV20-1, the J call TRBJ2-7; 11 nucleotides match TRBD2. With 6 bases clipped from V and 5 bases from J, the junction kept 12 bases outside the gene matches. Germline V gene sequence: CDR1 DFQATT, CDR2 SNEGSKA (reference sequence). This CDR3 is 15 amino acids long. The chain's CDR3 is CSALSGTSGTHEQYF. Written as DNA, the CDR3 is TGCAGTGCCTTGTCCGGGACTAGCGGTACCCACGAGCAGTACTTC.

CDR3 amino acids: CASSLRTGTRSYEQYF. Here the CDR3 DNA reads TGTGCCAGCAGCTTACGGACAGGGACGAGATCCTACGAGCAGTACTTC. The gene calls are TRBV13 and TRBJ2-7; TRBD1 matches at 8 bases. The germline gives CDR1 PRHDT, CDR2 FYEKMQ (reference sequence). The CDR3 is 16 residues long. V shed 2 bases and J 1 base; nucleotides not matched to a gene: 7.

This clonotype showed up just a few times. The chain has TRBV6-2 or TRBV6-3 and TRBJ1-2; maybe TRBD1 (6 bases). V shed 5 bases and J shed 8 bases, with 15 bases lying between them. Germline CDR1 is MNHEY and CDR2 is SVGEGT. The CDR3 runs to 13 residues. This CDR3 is CASSRTERRGYTF. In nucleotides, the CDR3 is TGTGCCAGCAGTCGGACAGAGCGTCGGGGCTACACCTTC.

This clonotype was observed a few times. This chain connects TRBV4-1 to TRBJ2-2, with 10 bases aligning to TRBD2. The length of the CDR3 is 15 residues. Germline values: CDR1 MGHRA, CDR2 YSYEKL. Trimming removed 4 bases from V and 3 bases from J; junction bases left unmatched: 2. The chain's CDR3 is CASSLLAGDTGELFF. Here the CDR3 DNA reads TGCGCCAGCAGCCTGCTAGCGGGAGACACCGGGGAGCTGTTTTTT.

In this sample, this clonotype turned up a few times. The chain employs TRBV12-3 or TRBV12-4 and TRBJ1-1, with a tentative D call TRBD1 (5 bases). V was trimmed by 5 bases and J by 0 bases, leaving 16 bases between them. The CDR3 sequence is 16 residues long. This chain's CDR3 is CASSPTRDLMNTEAFF. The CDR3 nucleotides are TGTGCCAGCAGTCCAACGAGGGACTTAATGAACACTGAAGCTTTCTTT.

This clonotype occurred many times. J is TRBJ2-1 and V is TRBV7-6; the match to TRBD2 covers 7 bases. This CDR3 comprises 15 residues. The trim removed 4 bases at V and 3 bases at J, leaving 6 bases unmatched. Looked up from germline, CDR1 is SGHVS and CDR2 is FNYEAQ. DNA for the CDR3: TGTGCCAGCAGCTCGTCCCGGGACTACTACAATGAGCAGTTCTTC. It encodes CASSSSRDYYNEQFF.

This chain's CDR3 is CASMGPMNTEAFF. CDR3 in DNA: TGTGCCAGTATGGGACCTATGAACACTGAAGCTTTCTTT. The chain joins TRBV19 to TRBJ1-1; a weak D match, TRBD1 (5 bases). Per the germline V gene, CDR1 is LNHDA and CDR2 is SQIVND (reference sequence). The CDR3 is 13 amino acids. V gave up 7 bases and J gave up 0 bases, with 9 bases separating them.

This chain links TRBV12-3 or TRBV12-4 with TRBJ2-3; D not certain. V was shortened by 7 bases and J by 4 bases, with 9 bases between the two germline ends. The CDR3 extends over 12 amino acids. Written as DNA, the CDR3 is TGTGCCAGCACACGAACCCCAGATACGCAGTATTTT. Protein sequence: CASTRTPDTQYF.

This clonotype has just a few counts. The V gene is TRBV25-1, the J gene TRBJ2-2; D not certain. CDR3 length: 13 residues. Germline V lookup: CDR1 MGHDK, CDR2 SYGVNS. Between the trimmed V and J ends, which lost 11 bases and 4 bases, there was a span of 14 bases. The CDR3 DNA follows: TGTGCCTTCAGAGCATCGGGCACCGGGGAGCTGTTTTTT. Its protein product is CAFRASGTGELFF.

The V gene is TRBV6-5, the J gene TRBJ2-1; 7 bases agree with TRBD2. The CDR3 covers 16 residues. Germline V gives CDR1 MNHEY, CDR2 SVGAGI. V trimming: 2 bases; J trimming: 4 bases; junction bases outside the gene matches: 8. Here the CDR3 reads CASSYGGEGRYNEQFF. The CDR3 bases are TGTGCCAGCAGTTACGGGGGGGAGGGCCGGTACAATGAGCAGTTCTTC.

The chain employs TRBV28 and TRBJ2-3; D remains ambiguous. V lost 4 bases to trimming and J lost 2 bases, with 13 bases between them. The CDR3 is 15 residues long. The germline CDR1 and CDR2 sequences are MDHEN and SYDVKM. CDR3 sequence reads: CASSSRNPTTDTQYF. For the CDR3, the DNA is TGTGCCAGCAGTTCAAGGAACCCGACCACAGATACGCAGTATTTT.

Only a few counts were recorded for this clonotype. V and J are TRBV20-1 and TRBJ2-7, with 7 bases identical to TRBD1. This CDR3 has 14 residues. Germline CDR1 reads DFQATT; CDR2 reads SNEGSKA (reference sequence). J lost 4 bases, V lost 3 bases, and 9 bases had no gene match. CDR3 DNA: TGCAGTGCTAGTCCGGGACAGACGAATTACGAGCAGTACTTC. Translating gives CSASPGQTNYEQYF.